The entry that follows covers one TCR beta chain sequence. The record originates from a study of shared clonotypes between healthy human individuals. Clones were read by immunoSEQ multiplex PCR, and TCRdb kept only the in-frame ones, dropping some. The sample has roughly 380,000 clones; roughly 96% are singletons. The CDR3 is made up of 14 amino acids. Trimming stripped 5 bases from V and 3 bases from J, with 10 bases between. From germline, CDR1 is SEHNR and CDR2 FQNEAQ (reference sequence). CD8 memory was a combination of CD45RO+ cells and CCR7-negative CD45RA+ TemRA cells. This sequence was found in a man aged 25 to 40 in good health. The chain uses TRBV7-9 and TRBJ2-2; D remains ambiguous. The specimen was memory CD8+ T cells sorted from blood. Subset: CD45RO+ cells pooled with CCR7-negative TemRA cells. The CDR3 sequence is CASSHDTHTGELFF. CDR3 nucleotides: TGTGCCAGCAGCCACGACACGCACACCGGGGAGCTGTTTTTT.